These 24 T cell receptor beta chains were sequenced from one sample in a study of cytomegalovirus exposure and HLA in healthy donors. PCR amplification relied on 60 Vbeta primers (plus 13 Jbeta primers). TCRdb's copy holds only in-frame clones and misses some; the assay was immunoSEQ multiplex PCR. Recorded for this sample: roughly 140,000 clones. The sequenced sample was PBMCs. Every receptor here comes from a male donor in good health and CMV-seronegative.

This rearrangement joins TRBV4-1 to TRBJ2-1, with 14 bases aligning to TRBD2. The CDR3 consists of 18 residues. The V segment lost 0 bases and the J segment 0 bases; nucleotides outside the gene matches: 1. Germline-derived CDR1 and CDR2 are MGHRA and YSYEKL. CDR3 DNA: TGCGCCAGCAGCCAAGAGGGGACTAGCGGGAGCTCCTACAATGAGCAGTTCTTC. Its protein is CASSQEGTSGSSYNEQFF.

The CDR3 sequence is CASSLTDRNQPQHF. The CDR3 region has the DNA TGTGCCAGCTCACTTACCGACAGGAATCAGCCCCAGCATTTT. The chain has TRBV18 and TRBJ1-5, with D maybe TRBD1 (6 bases). The germline gives CDR1 KGHSH, CDR2 LQKENI. V lost 4 bases and J 4 bases, leaving 11 bases between the germline ends. CDR3 size: 14 residues.

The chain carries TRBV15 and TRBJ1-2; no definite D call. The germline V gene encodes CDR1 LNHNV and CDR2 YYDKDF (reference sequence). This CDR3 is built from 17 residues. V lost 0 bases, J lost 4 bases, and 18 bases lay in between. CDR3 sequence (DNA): TGTGCCACCAGCAGAGACCGGACGGAGGCCCCTAGCTATGGCTACACCTTC. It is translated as CATSRDRTEAPSYGYTF.

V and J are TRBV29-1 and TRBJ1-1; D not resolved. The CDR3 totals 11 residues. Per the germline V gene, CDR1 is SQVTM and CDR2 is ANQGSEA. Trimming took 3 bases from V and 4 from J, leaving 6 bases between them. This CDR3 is CSVDTGTEAFF. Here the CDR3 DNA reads TGCAGCGTTGACACTGGCACTGAAGCTTTCTTT.

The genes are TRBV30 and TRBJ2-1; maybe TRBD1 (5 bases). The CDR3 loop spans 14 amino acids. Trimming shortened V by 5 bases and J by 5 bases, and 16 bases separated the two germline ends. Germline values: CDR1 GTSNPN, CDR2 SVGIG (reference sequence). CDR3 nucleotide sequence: TGTGCCTGGGGAAGGGGCCGCCGGAACAATGAGCAGTTCTTC. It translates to CAWGRGRRNNEQFF.

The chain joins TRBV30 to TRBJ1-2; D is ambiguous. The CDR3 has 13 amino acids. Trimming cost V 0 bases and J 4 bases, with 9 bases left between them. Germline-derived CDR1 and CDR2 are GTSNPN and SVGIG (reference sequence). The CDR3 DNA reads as TGTGCCTGGAGTGTAGACAAAAGCTATGGCTACACCTTC. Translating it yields CAWSVDKSYGYTF.

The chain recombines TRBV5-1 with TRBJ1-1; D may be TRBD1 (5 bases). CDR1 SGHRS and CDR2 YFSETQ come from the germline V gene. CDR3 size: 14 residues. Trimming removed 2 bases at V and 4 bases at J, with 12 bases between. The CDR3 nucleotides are TGCGCCAGCAGCTTAGGACATATGGGCACTGAAGCTTTCTTT. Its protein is CASSLGHMGTEAFF.

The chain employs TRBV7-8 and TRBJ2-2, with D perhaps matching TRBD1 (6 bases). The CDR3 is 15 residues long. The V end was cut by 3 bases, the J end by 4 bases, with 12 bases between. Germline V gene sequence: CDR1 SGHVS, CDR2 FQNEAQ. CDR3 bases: TGTGCCAGCAGCTTTAGGGGCAGGGGCACCGGGGAGCTGTTTTTT. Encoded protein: CASSFRGRGTGELFF.

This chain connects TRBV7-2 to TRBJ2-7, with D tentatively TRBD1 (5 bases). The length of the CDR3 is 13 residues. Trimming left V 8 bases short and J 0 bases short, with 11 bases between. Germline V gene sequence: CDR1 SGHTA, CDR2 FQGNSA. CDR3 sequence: CASSGQNSYEQYF. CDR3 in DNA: TGTGCCAGCTCCGGACAAAACTCCTACGAGCAGTACTTC.

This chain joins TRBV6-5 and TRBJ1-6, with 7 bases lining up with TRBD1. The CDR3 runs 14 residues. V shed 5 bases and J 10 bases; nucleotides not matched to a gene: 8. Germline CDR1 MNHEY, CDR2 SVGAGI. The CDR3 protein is CASSRQGSGSPLHF. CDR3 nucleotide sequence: TGTGCCAGCAGTCGACAGGGTTCGGGATCACCCCTCCACTTT.

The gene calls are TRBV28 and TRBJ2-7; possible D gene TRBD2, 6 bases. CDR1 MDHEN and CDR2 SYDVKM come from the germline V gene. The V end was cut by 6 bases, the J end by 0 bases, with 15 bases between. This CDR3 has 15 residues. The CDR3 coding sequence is TGTGCCAGCAGACTGGGACGGGGACTCTCCTACGAGCAGTACTTC. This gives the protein CASRLGRGLSYEQYF. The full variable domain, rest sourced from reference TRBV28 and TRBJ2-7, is DVKVTQSSRYLVKRTGEKVFLECVQDMDHENMFWYRQDPGLGLRLIYFSYDVKMKEKGDIPEGYSVSREKKERFSLILESASTNQTSMYLCASRLGRGLSYEQYFGPGTRLTVT.

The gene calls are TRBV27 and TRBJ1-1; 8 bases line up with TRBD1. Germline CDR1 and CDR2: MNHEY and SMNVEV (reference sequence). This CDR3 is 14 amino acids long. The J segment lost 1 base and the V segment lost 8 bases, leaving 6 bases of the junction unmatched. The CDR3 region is CASGRQGSNTEAFF. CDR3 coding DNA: TGTGCCAGCGGAAGACAGGGGTCGAACACTGAAGCTTTCTTT.

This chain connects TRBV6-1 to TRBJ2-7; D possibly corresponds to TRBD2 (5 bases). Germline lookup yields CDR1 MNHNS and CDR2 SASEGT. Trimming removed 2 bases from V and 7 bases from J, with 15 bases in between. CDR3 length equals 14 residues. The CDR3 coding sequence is TGTGCCAGCAGTGAACGGACTCCATTTGGTGAGCAGTACTTC. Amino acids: CASSERTPFGEQYF.

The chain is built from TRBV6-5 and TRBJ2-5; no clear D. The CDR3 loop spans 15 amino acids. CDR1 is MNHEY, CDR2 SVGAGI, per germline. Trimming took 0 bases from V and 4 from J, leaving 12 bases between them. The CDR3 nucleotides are TGTGCCAGCAGTTACTCGGCAGGCGCCCGAGAGACCCAGTACTTC. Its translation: CASSYSAGARETQYF.

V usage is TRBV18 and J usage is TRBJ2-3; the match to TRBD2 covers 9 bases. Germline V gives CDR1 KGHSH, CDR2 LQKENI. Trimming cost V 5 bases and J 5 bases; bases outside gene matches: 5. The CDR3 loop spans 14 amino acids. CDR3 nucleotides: TGTGCCAGCTCATCTTCGACTAGCGGAGATACGCAGTATTTT. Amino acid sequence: CASSSSTSGDTQYF.

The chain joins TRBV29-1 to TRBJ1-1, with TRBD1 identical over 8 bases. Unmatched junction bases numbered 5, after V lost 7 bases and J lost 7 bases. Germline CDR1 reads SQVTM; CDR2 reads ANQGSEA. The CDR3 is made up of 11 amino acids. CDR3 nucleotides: TGCAGCGCCCCCGACAGGGGTGAAGCTTTCTTT. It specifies CSAPDRGEAFF. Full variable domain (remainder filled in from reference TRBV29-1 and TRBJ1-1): SAVISQKPSRDICQRGTSLTIQCQVDSQVTMMFWYRQQPGQSLTLIATANQGSEATYESGFVIDKFPISRPNLTFSTLTVSNMSPEDSSIYLCSAPDRGEAFFGQGTRLTVV.

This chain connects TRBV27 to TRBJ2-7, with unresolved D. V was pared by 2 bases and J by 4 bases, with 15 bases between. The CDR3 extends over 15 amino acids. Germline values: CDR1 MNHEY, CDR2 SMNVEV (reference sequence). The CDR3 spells CASSLTTETQYEQYF. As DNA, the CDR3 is TGTGCCAGCAGTTTAACCACAGAGACCCAATACGAGCAGTACTTC.

Here the CDR3 DNA reads TGCGCCTCAAAGTTGGACATTTTGCTAATCGGCTACACCTTC. Translated, it gives CASKLDILLIGYTF. The chain combines TRBV5-1 with TRBJ1-2; possibly TRBD1 for D (5 bases). The germline V gene encodes CDR1 SGHRS and CDR2 YFSETQ. Trimming shortened V by 10 bases and J by 8 bases, and 24 bases separated the two germline ends. The CDR3 covers 14 residues.

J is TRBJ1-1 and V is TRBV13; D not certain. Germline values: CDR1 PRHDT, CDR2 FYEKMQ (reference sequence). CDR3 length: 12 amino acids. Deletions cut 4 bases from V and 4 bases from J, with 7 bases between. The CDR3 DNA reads TGTGCCAGCAGCTCCCTCGTCACTGAAGCTTTCTTT. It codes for CASSSLVTEAFF.

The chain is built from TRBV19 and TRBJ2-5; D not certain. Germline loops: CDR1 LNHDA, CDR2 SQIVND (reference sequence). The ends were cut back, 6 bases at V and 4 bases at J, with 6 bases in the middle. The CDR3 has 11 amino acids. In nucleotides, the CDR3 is TGTGCCAGTAGCCAGCGAGAGACCCAGTACTTC. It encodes CASSQRETQYF.

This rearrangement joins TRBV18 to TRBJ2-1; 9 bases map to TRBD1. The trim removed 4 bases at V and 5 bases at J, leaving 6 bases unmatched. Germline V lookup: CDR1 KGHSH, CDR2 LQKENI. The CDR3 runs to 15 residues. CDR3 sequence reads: CASSLQGDRDNEQFF. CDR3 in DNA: TGTGCCAGCTCACTCCAAGGGGACAGGGACAATGAGCAGTTCTTC.

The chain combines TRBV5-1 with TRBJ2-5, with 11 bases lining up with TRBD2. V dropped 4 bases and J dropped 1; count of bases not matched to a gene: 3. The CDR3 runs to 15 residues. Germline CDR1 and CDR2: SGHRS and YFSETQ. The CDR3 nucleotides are TGCGCCAGCAGCGTGGGACTAGCGGTCCAAGAGACCCAGTACTTC. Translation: CASSVGLAVQETQYF.

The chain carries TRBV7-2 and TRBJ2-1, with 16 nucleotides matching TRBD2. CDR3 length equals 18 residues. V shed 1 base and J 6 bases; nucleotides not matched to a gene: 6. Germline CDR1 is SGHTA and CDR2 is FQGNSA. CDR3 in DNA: TGTGCCAGCAGCTTAGTCTCCGGGACTAGCGGGAGGGCCAATGAGCAGTTCTTC. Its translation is CASSLVSGTSGRANEQFF.

CDR3 sequence (DNA): TGTGCCAGCAGACTAACTAGTCCCCAGTTCTTC. Translating gives CASRLTSPQFF. V gene TRBV25-1 combines with J gene TRBJ2-1, with D perhaps TRBD2 (5 bases). V was cut by 6 bases and J by 13 bases, with 13 bases left in between. The V gene's germline CDR1 is MGHDK and CDR2 SYGVNS. CDR3 length: 11 amino acids.